These 7 T cell receptor beta chains originate from one sample sequenced in a study of neurological immune-mediated disorders. A single record per CDR3 protein comes from TCRdb applying MiXCR to the 5' RACE reads. The table shows over 60,000 distinct CDR3 sequences, with approximately 4.6% occurring only once. Sample: PBMCs. Source of these receptors: a woman in her seventies with multiple sclerosis.

This clonotype showed up many times. V gene TRBV20-1 combines with J gene TRBJ2-7; possibly TRBD1 for D (5 bases). Trimming pared 5 bases from V and 2 bases from J, leaving 7 bases between. Germline V gives CDR1 DFQATT, CDR2 SNEGSKA (reference sequence). The CDR3 has 11 amino acids. The CDR3 sequence: CSAPRAYEQYF. CDR3 in DNA: TGCAGTGCTCCCAGGGCCTACGAGCAGTACTTC.

This clonotype was recorded many times. V and J are TRBV5-1 and TRBJ1-1, with TRBD1 matching 10 bases. CDR1 SGHRS and CDR2 YFSETQ come from the germline V gene. The CDR3 length is 15 residues. The ends lost 3 bases at V and 0 bases at J; junction bases unmatched: 2. The CDR3 is CASSSGQGVNTEAFF. The CDR3 bases are TGCGCCAGCAGCTCCGGACAGGGGGTGAACACTGAAGCTTTCTTT.

This clonotype was detected ten times or more. Here the CDR3 reads CASSFEAAAQSYEQYF. DNA for the CDR3: TGTGCCAGCAGCTTCGAAGCGGCGGCCCAGTCCTACGAGCAGTACTTC. This rearrangement joins TRBV11-1 to TRBJ2-7; weak D call: TRBD2 (5 bases). The CDR3 covers 16 residues. V was cut by 3 bases and J by 1 base, with 16 bases left in between. Germline CDR1 and CDR2: SGHAT and FQDESV (reference sequence).

Note on this clonotype: A much larger clone sits a single nucleotide away, making a read error possible. V is TRBV20-1 and J is TRBJ2-7; D is uncertain. Germline V gene sequence: CDR1 DFQATT, CDR2 SNEGSKA (reference sequence). Trimming shortened V by 7 bases and J by 3 bases, and 16 bases separated the two germline ends. The CDR3 runs to 13 residues. The CDR3 DNA reads TGCAGTGTTCGCAAGAATTTTCGCTACGAGCAGTACTTC. Protein: CSVRKNFRYEQYF.

V usage is TRBV6-5 and J usage is TRBJ2-1; D remains unclear. This CDR3 is 14 amino acids long. The V gene's germline CDR1 is MNHEY and CDR2 SVGAGI. V dropped 6 bases and J dropped 4 bases, with 13 bases sitting between them. DNA for the CDR3: TGTGCCAGCAGCCAAAAACTCGGATACAATGAGCAGTTCTTC. Its translation is CASSQKLGYNEQFF.

There are many counts of this clonotype. The chain carries TRBV5-1 and TRBJ2-7; the match to TRBD2 covers 9 bases. Per germline, CDR1 SGHRS and CDR2 YFSETQ. The trim removed 0 bases at V and 6 bases at J, leaving 10 bases unmatched. This CDR3 region has 16 residues. CDR3 in amino acids: CASSLDNTGLASEQYF. Here the CDR3 DNA reads TGCGCCAGCAGCTTGGATAATACGGGACTAGCCTCCGAGCAGTACTTC.

This clonotype came up many times. A junction end diverges from the germline sequence, so it may reflect a read error. The gene calls are TRBV29-1 and TRBJ1-1; D unclear. This CDR3 comprises 11 residues. Germline CDR1 is SQVTM and CDR2 is ANQGSEA. Here the CDR3 reads CSVRQNPEAFF. As DNA, the CDR3 is TGCAGCGTTAGGCAGAACCCTGAAGCTTTCTTT.